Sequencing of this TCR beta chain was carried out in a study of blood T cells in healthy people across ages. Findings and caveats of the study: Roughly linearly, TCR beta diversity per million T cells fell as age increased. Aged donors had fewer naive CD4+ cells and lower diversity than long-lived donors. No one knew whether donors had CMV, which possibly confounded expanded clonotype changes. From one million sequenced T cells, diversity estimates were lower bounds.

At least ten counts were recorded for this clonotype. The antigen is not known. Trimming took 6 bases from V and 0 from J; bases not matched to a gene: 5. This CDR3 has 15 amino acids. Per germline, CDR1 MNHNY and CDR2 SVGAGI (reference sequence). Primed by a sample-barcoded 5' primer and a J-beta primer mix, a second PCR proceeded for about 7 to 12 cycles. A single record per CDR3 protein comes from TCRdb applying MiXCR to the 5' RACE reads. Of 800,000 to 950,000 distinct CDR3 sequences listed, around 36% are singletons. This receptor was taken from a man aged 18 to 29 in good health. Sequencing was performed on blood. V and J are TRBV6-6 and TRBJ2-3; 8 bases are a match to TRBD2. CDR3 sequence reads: CASSTSGRSTDTQYF. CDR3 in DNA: TGTGCCAGCAGCACTAGCGGACGAAGCACAGATACGCAGTATTTT.